This T cell receptor (beta chain) is drawn from a study of response to subunit inactivated influenza vaccine. Study results and caveats: Each seasonal influenza vaccination, the authors suggested, recruits few new T cells.

This CDR3 is 14 amino acids long. In germline, CDR1 is KGHSH, CDR2 LQKENI. The germline V and J ends were trimmed by 5 bases and 1 base, with 11 bases remaining between them. With respect to this clonotype: Antigen unknown.

TCRdb processed the RT-PCR reads anew with MiXCR; each CDR3 protein has one entry. The sample has about 650,000 distinct CDR3 sequences; more than 15% are singletons. The genes are TRBV18 and TRBJ1-1, with unresolved D. This TCR was sampled from a man aged 50 or older who received an inactivated influenza vaccine. The sample was PBMCs from blood, taken 11 to 12 days after vaccination. Written as DNA, the CDR3 is TGTGCCAGCTCATTAATGGGCTCGAACACTGAAGCTTTCTTT. As protein: CASSLMGSNTEAFF.